The 29 T cell receptor beta chains below were found in one sample sequenced in a study of T cells in Graves' hyperthyroidism and ophthalmopathy. The investigators amplified TCR beta CDR3 regions from RNA transcripts. Using the HTBI primer set, a first-round RT-PCR was run on the TCR CDR3. One entry per CDR3 protein results from TCRdb running MiXCR on the multiplex PCR reads. The data show under 550,000 distinct CDR3 sequences, just under 20% seen once. Sequenced input: blood. Source of these receptors: a man aged 40-50 years with Graves' ophthalmopathy.

Only a few counts were recorded for this clonotype. The J gene is TRBJ2-3, the V gene TRBV6-1; maybe TRBD2 (6 bases). The germline V gene encodes CDR1 MNHNS and CDR2 SASEGT. The V gene lost 1 base and the J gene lost 0 bases, with 17 bases spanning the gap. CDR3 size: 18 residues. Written as DNA, the CDR3 is TGTGCCAGCAGTGAAGTTCTCGGACTAAAGGGGAGCACAGATACGCAGTATTTT. This translates into CASSEVLGLKGSTDTQYF.

The chain is built from TRBV20-1 and TRBJ2-5; no clear D gene. CDR1 is DFQATT, CDR2 SNEGSKA, per germline (reference sequence). The CDR3 sequence is 13 residues long. V was clipped by 0 bases and J by 4 bases, with 9 bases between them. This chain's CDR3 is CSARDPSPETQYF. DNA of the CDR3: TGCAGTGCTAGAGATCCGAGCCCAGAGACCCAGTACTTC.

This clonotype has only a few counts. The J gene is TRBJ2-6, the V gene TRBV28, with D possibly matching TRBD1 (6 bases). This CDR3 has 16 residues. Germline CDR1 MDHEN, CDR2 SYDVKM. The V end was cut by 3 bases, the J end by 2 bases, with 11 bases between. CDR3 sequence (DNA): TGTGCCAGCAGTTTGGACAGTAGGGCTGGGGCCAACGTCCTGACTTTC. Its translation is CASSLDSRAGANVLTF.

Only a few counts were recorded for this clonotype. The V and J genes are TRBV7-9 and TRBJ2-2, with D possibly being TRBD2 (6 bases). CDR3 size: 13 residues. The V gene's germline CDR1 is SEHNR and CDR2 FQNEAQ (reference sequence). Trimming cost V 4 bases and J 7 bases, with 10 bases left between them. The CDR3 bases are TGTGCCAGCAGCTCGGGGGTCATCGGGGAGCTGTTTTTT. Protein sequence: CASSSGVIGELFF. Looking up the rest from reference TRBV7-9 and TRBJ2-2 gives the full variable domain: DTGVSQNPRHKITKRGQNVTFRCDPISEHNRLYWYRQTLGQGPEFLTYFQNEAQLEKSRLLSDRFSAERPKGSFSTLEIQRTEQGDSAMYLCASSSGVIGELFFGEGSRLTVL.

This clonotype showed up many times. This chain links TRBV5-1 with TRBJ2-3, with D perhaps matching TRBD1 (6 bases). Looked up from germline, CDR1 is SGHRS and CDR2 is YFSETQ. The CDR3 loop spans 14 amino acids. V was pared by 3 bases and J by 6 bases, with 14 bases between. The CDR3 DNA reads as TGCGCCAGCAGCTGGGGGACAAGGGAGGATACGCAGTATTTT. It specifies CASSWGTREDTQYF.

The chain recombines TRBV6-1 with TRBJ2-3; 8 bases fit TRBD2. Germline CDR1 reads MNHNS; CDR2 reads SASEGT. The V and J ends lost 5 bases and 1 base, in that order; junction bases with no gene match: 11. The CDR3 has 17 residues. This CDR3 is CASSHTSGGGGTDTQYF. As DNA, the CDR3 is TGTGCCAGCAGTCATACCAGCGGGGGAGGGGGCACAGATACGCAGTATTTT.

This clonotype was counted between two and nine times. This chain joins TRBV5-1 and TRBJ1-4; 10 positions match TRBD1. Germline V gene data show CDR1 as SGHRS and CDR2 as YFSETQ. The CDR3 has 14 residues. The J segment lost 6 bases and the V segment lost 3 bases, leaving 2 bases of the junction unmatched. CDR3: CASSSDRGHEKLFF. As DNA, the CDR3 is TGCGCCAGCAGCTCTGACAGGGGGCATGAAAAACTGTTTTTT. The complete variable domain, with remaining parts taken from reference TRBV5-1 and TRBJ1-4, reads KAGVTQTPRYLIKTRGQQVTLSCSPISGHRSVSWYQQTPGQGLQFLFEYFSETQRNKGNFPGRFSGRQFSNSRSEMNVSTLELGDSALYLCASSSDRGHEKLFFGSGTQLSVL.

This clonotype turned up a few times. The chain combines TRBV6-5 with TRBJ2-3; 10 bases are a match to TRBD1. V dropped 0 bases and J dropped 1; count of bases not matched to a gene: 1. Germline V gives CDR1 MNHEY, CDR2 SVGAGI. This CDR3 has 16 residues. The CDR3 DNA is TGTGCCAGCAGTTACTCCGGGACAGGGGGCACAGATACGCAGTATTTT. Residues: CASSYSGTGGTDTQYF.

In this sample, this clonotype turned up many times. V usage is TRBV6-1 and J usage is TRBJ1-5, with TRBD1 matching over 10 bases. The CDR3 runs to 18 residues. CDR1 MNHNS and CDR2 SASEGT come from the germline V gene. With V trimmed by 3 bases and J by 5 bases, 13 bases remained unmatched. CDR3 residues: CASSDPIPGTGDHQPQHF. CDR3 DNA sequence: TGTGCCAGCAGTGACCCGATACCGGGGACAGGGGATCATCAGCCCCAGCATTTT.

This clonotype came up many times. The chain has TRBV20-1 and TRBJ2-5, with 12 bases matching TRBD2. Germline CDR1 is DFQATT and CDR2 is SNEGSKA (reference sequence). The V segment lost 0 bases and the J segment 4 bases; nucleotides outside the gene matches: 3. The CDR3 consists of 15 residues. CDR3 protein: CSARDLLAGGETQYF. CDR3 DNA sequence: TGCAGTGCTAGAGACCTACTAGCGGGAGGAGAGACCCAGTACTTC.

This clonotype was picked up many times. This chain links TRBV3-1 with TRBJ1-1, with D possibly being TRBD1 (5 bases). This CDR3 contains 17 residues. Germline values: CDR1 LGHDT, CDR2 YNNKEL (reference sequence). The ends were cut back, 2 bases at V and 6 bases at J, with 22 bases in the middle. Here the CDR3 reads CASSQWGGGTLGAEAFF. Written as DNA, the CDR3 is TGTGCCAGCAGCCAATGGGGTGGAGGGACCCTAGGGGCTGAAGCTTTCTTT.

This clonotype was seen more than once but under ten times. One junction end disagrees with the germline gene, perhaps due to a read error. V usage is TRBV3-1 and J usage is TRBJ2-1; D unresolved. CDR3 size: 13 residues. Per germline, CDR1 LGHDT and CDR2 YNNKEL (reference sequence). The CDR3 sequence is CASNQPESNEQFF. In DNA, the CDR3 is TGTGCCAGCAACCAACCCGAAAGCAATGAGCAGTTCTTC.

J is TRBJ1-5 and V is TRBV12-3 or TRBV12-4; 7 bases map to TRBD1. The CDR3 has 18 amino acids. The V gene end was trimmed by 2 bases and the J gene end by 0 bases; junction bases not matched to a gene: 10. The CDR3 region is CASSLNHRDRYSNQPQHF. The CDR3 nucleotides are TGTGCCAGCAGTTTAAATCACCGGGACAGATATAGCAATCAGCCCCAGCATTTT.

This clonotype was picked up a small number of times. V usage is TRBV2 and J usage is TRBJ2-5, with D hard to call. The CDR3 contains 13 residues. Germline loops: CDR1 SNHLY, CDR2 FYNNEI. V lost 5 bases, J lost 5 bases, and 12 bases lay in between. CDR3: CASSLSPPETQYF. The CDR3 bases are TGTGCCAGCAGTTTATCCCCCCCCGAGACCCAGTACTTC. Full variable domain (remainder filled in from reference TRBV2 and TRBJ2-5): EPEVTQTPSHQVTQMGQEVILRCVPISNHLYFYWYRQILGQKVEFLVSFYNNEISEKSEIFDDQFSVERPDGSNFTLKIRSTKLEDSAMYFCASSLSPPETQYFGPGTRLLVL.

The CDR3, as DNA: TGCAGTGCTAGATCAGACTATAATTCACCCCTCCACTTT. It encodes CSARSDYNSPLHF. The chain employs TRBV20-1 and TRBJ1-6; D remains ambiguous. The CDR3 is made up of 13 amino acids. Per the germline V gene, CDR1 is DFQATT and CDR2 is SNEGSKA (reference sequence). V was cut by 2 bases and J by 3 bases, with 5 bases left in between.

This clonotype was detected many times. This sequence joins TRBV7-3 and TRBJ2-2; D is perhaps TRBD2 (6 bases). The CDR3 has 13 amino acids. V gave up 4 bases and J gave up 7 bases, with 10 bases separating them. Germline loops: CDR1 SGHTA, CDR2 FQGTGA. CDR3 nucleotides: TGTGCCAGCAGCTCTAGCGTCGGCGGGGAGCTGTTTTTT. It specifies CASSSSVGGELFF.

This clonotype was counted ten times or more. The chain couples TRBV27 to TRBJ2-1; 11 nucleotides align to TRBD2. The germline CDR1 and CDR2 sequences are MNHEY and SMNVEV (reference sequence). The ends lost 1 base at V and 4 bases at J; junction bases unmatched: 9. The CDR3 is 18 residues long. The CDR3 nucleotides are TGTGCCAGCAGTTTATTGTACCCCACTAGCGGGAGATACAATGAGCAGTTCTTC. Its translation is CASSLLYPTSGRYNEQFF.

This clonotype was picked up a small number of times. The chain recombines TRBV12-3 or TRBV12-4 with TRBJ1-2; D remains unclear. Trimming left V 6 bases short and J 3 bases short, with 8 bases between. This CDR3 region has 12 residues. The CDR3 here is CASSTRYYGYTF. As DNA, the CDR3 is TGTGCCAGCAGCACCCGATACTATGGCTACACCTTC.

This clonotype was seen only a few times. This chain's CDR3 is CASSLDNTGYGYTF. The CDR3 DNA follows: TGTGCCAGCAGTTTGGACAATACCGGCTATGGCTACACCTTC. The rearrangement links TRBV27 to TRBJ1-2; tentatively, D is TRBD1 (5 bases). The CDR3 sequence is 14 residues long. The V end lost 3 bases, the J end lost 4 bases, and 12 bases lay between the germline ends. Germline V lookup: CDR1 MNHEY, CDR2 SMNVEV (reference sequence).

The rearrangement uses TRBV2 and TRBJ2-1, with D unclear. CDR1 and CDR2 (germline): SNHLY, FYNNEI. This CDR3 contains 12 residues. Between the trimmed V and J ends, which lost 1 base and 9 bases, there was a span of 7 bases. The DNA for the CDR3 is TGTGCCAGCAGTGAAGGGTTTGGTGAGCAGTTCTTC. Its translation: CASSEGFGEQFF.

This clonotype turned up a few times. The chain links TRBV9 to TRBJ2-1; TRBD1 is a possible D gene (5 bases). The CDR3 runs to 16 residues. CDR1 is SGDLS and CDR2 is YYNGEE in the germline V gene. Trimming took off 0 bases at V and 4 bases at J, with 14 bases between the two ends. The CDR3 is CASSVASTAYYNEQFF. The DNA of the CDR3 is TGTGCCAGCAGCGTAGCTTCGACAGCGTATTACAATGAGCAGTTCTTC.

This clonotype was seen ten or more times. The gene calls are TRBV7-2 and TRBJ1-4, with 8 bases identical to TRBD1. The V segment lost 5 bases and the J segment 7 bases; nucleotides outside the gene matches: 9. Per germline, CDR1 SGHTA and CDR2 FQGNSA. The CDR3 runs to 15 residues. Here the CDR3 DNA reads TGTGCCAGCAGCCCCCGGACAGGGTCGAGTGAAAAACTGTTTTTT. Its translation is CASSPRTGSSEKLFF.

The chain uses TRBV6-1 and TRBJ2-5; D might be TRBD2 (5 bases). The germline V gene encodes CDR1 MNHNS and CDR2 SASEGT. Trimming pared 7 bases from V and 0 bases from J, leaving 12 bases between. The CDR3 loop spans 14 amino acids. The CDR3 loop is CASMDGGHQETQYF. CDR3 DNA sequence: TGTGCCAGCATGGACGGAGGCCACCAAGAGACCCAGTACTTC.

This clonotype was counted only a few times. The V call is TRBV30, the J call TRBJ2-5; D is unresolved. The germline gives CDR1 GTSNPN, CDR2 SVGIG (reference sequence). The CDR3 has 11 amino acids. V shed 0 bases and J shed 5 bases, with 4 bases lying between them. The CDR3 coding sequence is TGTGCCTGGAGTGTATCGGAGACCCAGTACTTC. Protein sequence: CAWSVSETQYF.

The table lists this clonotype with many counts. CDR3 residues: CASSPPEGRGTGELFF. As DNA, the CDR3 is TGTGCCAGCAGCCCCCCGGAGGGACGGGGCACCGGGGAGCTGTTTTTT. The chain links TRBV7-9 to TRBJ2-2; possibly TRBD2 for D (6 bases). Deletions cut 5 bases from V and 4 bases from J, with 17 bases between. This CDR3 has 16 residues. Germline lookup yields CDR1 SEHNR and CDR2 FQNEAQ (reference sequence).

This clonotype was detected only a few times. J is TRBJ2-5 and V is TRBV3-1; D possibly corresponds to TRBD1 (6 bases). Trimming pared 1 base from V and 5 bases from J, leaving 11 bases between. Germline loops: CDR1 LGHDT, CDR2 YNNKEL (reference sequence). CDR3 length: 14 amino acids. The chain's CDR3 is CASSQGWGRETQYF. The CDR3 nucleotides read TGTGCCAGCAGCCAAGGTTGGGGGCGGGAGACCCAGTACTTC.

There are a few counts of this clonotype. Being one base from a much bigger clone, this may be a read error. V gene TRBV2 combines with J gene TRBJ1-5, with D possibly TRBD1 on 5 matching bases. Germline V gene sequence: CDR1 SNHLY, CDR2 FYNNEI. The CDR3 has 13 residues. Trimming took 7 bases from V and 5 from J, leaving 12 bases between them. The CDR3 nucleotides read TGTGCCAGCACCTCAGGCAGGGATCAGCCCCAGCATTTT. It translates to CASTSGRDQPQHF.

This clonotype was found once. Mismatch with germline at one junction end may stem from a read error. This sequence joins TRBV12-3 or TRBV12-4 and TRBJ1-5; possible D gene TRBD1, 5 bases. This CDR3 contains 15 residues. This chain's CDR3 is CANSLVGGGNQAQHF. The DNA of the CDR3 is TGTGCCAACAGTTTAGTGGGGGGAGGCAATCAGGCCCAGCATTTT.

The CDR3 DNA sequence: TGTGCCAGCAGTGAACCGGGAGCCACCATATATTTT. This encodes CASSEPGATIYF. The rearrangement links TRBV25-1 to TRBJ1-3, with unresolved D. Per germline, CDR1 MGHDK and CDR2 SYGVNS. The V and J ends lost 2 bases and 9 bases respectively, with 8 bases between them. The CDR3 is 12 amino acids.